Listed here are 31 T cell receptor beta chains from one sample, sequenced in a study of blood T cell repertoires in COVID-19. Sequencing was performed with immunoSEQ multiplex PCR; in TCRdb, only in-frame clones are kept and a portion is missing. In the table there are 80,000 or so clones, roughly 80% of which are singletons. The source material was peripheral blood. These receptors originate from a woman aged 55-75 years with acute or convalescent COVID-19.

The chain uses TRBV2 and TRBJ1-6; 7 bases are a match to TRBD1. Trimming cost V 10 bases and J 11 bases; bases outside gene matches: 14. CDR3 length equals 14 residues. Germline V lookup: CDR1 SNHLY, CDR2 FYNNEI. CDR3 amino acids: CATGSQGDPPPLHF. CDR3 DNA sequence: TGTGCCACAGGTTCCCAGGGGGATCCTCCACCCCTCCACTTT.

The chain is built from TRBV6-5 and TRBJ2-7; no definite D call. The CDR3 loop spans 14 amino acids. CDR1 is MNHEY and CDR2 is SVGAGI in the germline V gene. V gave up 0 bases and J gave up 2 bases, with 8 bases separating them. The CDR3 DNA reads TGTGCCAGCAGTTACTCGTCGCGAGCCTACGAGCAGTACTTC. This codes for CASSYSSRAYEQYF.

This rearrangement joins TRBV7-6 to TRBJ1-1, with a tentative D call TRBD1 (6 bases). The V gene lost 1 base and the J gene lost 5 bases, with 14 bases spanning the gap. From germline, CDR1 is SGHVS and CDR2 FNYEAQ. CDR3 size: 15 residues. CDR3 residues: CASSLVEGVGTEAFF. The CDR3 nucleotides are TGTGCCAGCAGCTTAGTCGAGGGGGTGGGAACTGAAGCTTTCTTT.

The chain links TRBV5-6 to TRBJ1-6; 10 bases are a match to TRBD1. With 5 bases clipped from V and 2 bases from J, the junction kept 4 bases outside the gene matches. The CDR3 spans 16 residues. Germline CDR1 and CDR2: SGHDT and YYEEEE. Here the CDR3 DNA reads TGTGCCAGCAGGTCTGGACAGGGGGCCTATAATTCACCCCTCCACTTT. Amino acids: CASRSGQGAYNSPLHF.

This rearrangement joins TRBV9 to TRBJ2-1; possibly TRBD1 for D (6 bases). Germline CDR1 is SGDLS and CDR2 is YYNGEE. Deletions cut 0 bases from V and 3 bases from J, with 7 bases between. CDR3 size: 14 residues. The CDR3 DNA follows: TGTGCCAGCAGCGTAGGGACAGTCTACAATGAGCAGTTCTTC. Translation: CASSVGTVYNEQFF.

CDR3 sequence: CASSYLTGGAEAFF. The CDR3 DNA is TGTGCCAGCAGTTACTTGACAGGGGGGGCTGAAGCTTTCTTT. The V call is TRBV6-2 or TRBV6-3, the J call TRBJ1-1, with 9 bases lining up with TRBD1. The CDR3 length is 14 residues. J was trimmed by 6 bases and V by 1 base; bases with no gene match: 3. Germline V lookup: CDR1 MNHEY, CDR2 SVGEGT.

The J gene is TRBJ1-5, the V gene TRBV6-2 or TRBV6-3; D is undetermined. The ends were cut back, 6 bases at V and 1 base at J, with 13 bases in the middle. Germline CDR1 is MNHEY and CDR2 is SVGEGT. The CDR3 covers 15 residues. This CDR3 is CASSRGEVSNQPQHF. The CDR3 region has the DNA TGTGCCAGCAGCCGCGGGGAGGTGAGCAATCAGCCCCAGCATTTT.

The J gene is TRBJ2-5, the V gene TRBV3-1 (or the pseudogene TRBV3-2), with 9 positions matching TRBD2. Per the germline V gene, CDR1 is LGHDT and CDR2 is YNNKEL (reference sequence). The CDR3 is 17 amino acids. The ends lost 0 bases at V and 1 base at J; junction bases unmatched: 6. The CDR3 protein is CASSQDTLAGLQETQYF. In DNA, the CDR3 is TGTGCCAGCAGCCAAGATACCCTAGCGGGGCTCCAAGAGACCCAGTACTTC.

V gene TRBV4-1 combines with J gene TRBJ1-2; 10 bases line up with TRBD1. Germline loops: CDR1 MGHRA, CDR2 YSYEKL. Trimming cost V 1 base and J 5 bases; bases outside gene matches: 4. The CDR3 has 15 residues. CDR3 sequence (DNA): TGCGCCAGCAGCCAAGGACAGGGGGCTGGGTATGGCTACACCTTC. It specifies CASSQGQGAGYGYTF.

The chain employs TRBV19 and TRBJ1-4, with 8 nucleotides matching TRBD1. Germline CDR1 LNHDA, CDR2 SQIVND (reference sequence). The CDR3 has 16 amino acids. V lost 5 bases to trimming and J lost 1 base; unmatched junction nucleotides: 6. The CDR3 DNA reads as TGTGCCAGTAGTTTTGGACAGGGTGAAACTAATGAAAAACTGTTTTTT. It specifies CASSFGQGETNEKLFF.

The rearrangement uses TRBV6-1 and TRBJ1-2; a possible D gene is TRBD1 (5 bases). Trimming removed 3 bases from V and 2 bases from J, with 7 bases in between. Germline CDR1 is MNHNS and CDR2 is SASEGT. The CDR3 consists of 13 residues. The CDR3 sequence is CASSDGGNYGYTF. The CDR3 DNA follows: TGTGCCAGCAGTGACGGGGGGAACTATGGCTACACCTTC.

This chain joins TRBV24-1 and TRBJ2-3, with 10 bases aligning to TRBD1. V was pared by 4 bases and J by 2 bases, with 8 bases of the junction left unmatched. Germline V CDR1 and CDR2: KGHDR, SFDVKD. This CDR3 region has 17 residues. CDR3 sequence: CATSERGQGTPTDTQYF. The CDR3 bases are TGTGCCACCAGTGAAAGGGGACAGGGGACCCCCACAGATACGCAGTATTTT.

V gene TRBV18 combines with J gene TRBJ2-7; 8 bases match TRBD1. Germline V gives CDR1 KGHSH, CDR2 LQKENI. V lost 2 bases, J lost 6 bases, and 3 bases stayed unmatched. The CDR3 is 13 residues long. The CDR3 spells CASSPSGQGEQYF. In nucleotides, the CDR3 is TGTGCCAGCTCACCAAGCGGACAGGGCGAGCAGTACTTC.

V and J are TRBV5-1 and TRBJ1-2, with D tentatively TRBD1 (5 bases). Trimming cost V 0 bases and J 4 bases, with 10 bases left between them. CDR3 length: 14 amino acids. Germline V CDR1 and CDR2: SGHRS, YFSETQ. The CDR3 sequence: CASSLESGSYGYTF. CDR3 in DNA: TGCGCCAGCAGCTTGGAATCAGGGTCCTATGGCTACACCTTC. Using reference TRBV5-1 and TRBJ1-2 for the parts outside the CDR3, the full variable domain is KAGVTQTPRYLIKTRGQQVTLSCSPISGHRSVSWYQQTPGQGLQFLFEYFSETQRNKGNFPGRFSGRQFSNSRSEMNVSTLELGDSALYLCASSLESGSYGYTFGSGTRLTVV.

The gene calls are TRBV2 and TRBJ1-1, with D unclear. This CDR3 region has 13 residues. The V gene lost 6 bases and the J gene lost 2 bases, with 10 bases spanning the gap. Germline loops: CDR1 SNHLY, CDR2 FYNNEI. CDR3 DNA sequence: TGTGCCAGCAGGAGCGACCATAACACTGAAGCTTTCTTT. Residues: CASRSDHNTEAFF.

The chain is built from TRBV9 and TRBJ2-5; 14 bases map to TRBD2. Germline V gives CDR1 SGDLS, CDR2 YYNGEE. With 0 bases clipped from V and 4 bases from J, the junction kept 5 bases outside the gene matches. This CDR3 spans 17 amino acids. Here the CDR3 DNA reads TGTGCCAGCAGCGTAGGACTAGCGGGGGGGCCACTAGAGACCCAGTACTTC. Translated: CASSVGLAGGPLETQYF.

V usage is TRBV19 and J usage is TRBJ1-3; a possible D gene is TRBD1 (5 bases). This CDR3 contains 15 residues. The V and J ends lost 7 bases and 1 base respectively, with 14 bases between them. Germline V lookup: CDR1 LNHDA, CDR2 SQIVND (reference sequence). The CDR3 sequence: CASTLGGGSGNTIYF. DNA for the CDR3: TGTGCCAGTACCCTCGGCGGGGGATCTGGAAACACCATATATTTT.

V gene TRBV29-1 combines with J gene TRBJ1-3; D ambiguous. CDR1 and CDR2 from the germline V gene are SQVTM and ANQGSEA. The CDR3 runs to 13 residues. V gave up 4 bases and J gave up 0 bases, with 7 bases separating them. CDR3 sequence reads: CSVGANSGNTIYF. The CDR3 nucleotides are TGCAGCGTTGGAGCAAACTCTGGAAACACCATATATTTT. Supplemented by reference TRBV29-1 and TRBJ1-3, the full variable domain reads SAVISQKPSRDICQRGTSLTIQCQVDSQVTMMFWYRQQPGQSLTLIATANQGSEATYESGFVIDKFPISRPNLTFSTLTVSNMSPEDSSIYLCSVGANSGNTIYFGEGSWLTVV.

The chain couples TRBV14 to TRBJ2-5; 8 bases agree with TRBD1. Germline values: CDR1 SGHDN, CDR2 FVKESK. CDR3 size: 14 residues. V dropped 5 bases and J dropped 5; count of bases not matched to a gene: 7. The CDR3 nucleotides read TGTGCCAGCAGCTTCGACAGGGGCGGTGAGACCCAGTACTTC. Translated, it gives CASSFDRGGETQYF.

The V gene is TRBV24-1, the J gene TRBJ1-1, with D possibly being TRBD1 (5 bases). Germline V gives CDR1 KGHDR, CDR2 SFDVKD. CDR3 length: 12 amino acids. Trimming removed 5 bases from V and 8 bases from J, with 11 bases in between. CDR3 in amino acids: CATSGFGGEAFF. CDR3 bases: TGTGCCACCAGTGGGTTCGGGGGAGAAGCTTTCTTT.

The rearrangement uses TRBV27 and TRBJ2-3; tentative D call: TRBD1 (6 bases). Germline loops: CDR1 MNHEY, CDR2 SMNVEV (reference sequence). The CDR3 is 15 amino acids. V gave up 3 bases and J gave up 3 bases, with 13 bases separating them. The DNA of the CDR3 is TGTGCCAGCAGTTTTTCCTCCACAGGGACAGATACGCAGTATTTT. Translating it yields CASSFSSTGTDTQYF.

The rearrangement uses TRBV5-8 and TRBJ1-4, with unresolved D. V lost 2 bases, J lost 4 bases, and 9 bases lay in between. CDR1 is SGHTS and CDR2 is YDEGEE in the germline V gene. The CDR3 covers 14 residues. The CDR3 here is CASSFGGSNEKLFF. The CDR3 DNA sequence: TGTGCCAGCAGCTTTGGAGGGAGTAATGAAAAACTGTTTTTT. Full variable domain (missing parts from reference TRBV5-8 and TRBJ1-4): EAGVTQSPTHLIKTRGQQATLRCSPISGHTSVYWYQQALGLGLQFLLWYDEGEERNRGNFPPRFSGRQFPNYSSELNVNALELEDSALYLCASSFGGSNEKLFFGSGTQLSVL.

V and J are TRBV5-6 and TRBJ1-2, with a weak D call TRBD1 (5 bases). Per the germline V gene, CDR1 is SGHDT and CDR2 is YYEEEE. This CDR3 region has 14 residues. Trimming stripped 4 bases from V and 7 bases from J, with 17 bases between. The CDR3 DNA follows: TGTGCCAGCAGCGGGACTTTCCTGGAGGGTGGCTACACCTTC. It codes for CASSGTFLEGGYTF.

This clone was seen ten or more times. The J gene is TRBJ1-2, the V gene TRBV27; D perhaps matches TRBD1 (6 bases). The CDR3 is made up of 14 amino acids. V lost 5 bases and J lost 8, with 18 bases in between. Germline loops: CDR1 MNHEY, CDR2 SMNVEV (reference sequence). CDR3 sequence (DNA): TGTGCCAGCAGTGTGACAGGTCCAAGAAGCGGCTACACCTTC. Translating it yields CASSVTGPRSGYTF.

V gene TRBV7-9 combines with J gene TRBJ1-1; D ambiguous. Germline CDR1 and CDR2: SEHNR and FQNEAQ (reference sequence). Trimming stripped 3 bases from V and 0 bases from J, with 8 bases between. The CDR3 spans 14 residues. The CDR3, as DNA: TGTGCCAGCAGCTTTCACCTACTGAACACTGAAGCTTTCTTT. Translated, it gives CASSFHLLNTEAFF.

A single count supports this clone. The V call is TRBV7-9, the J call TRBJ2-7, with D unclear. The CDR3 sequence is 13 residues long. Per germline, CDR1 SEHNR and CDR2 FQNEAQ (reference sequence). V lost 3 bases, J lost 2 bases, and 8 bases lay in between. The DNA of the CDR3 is TGTGCCAGCAGCTTTTCTCAGGCCTACGAGCAGTACGTC. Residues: CASSFSQAYEQYV.

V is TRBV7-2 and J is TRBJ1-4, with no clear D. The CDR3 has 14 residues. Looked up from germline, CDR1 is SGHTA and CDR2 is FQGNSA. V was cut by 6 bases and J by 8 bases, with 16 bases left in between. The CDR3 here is CASRPGISHEKLFF. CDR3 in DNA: TGTGCCAGCAGACCCGGGATTTCACACGAAAAACTGTTTTTT.

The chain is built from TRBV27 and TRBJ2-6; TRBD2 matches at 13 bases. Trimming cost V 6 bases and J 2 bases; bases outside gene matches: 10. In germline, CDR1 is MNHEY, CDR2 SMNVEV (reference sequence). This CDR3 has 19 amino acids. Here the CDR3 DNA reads TGTGCCAGCAGCTCAATGACTAGCGGGGGGTCCGCTGGGGCCAACGTCCTGACTTTC. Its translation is CASSSMTSGGSAGANVLTF.

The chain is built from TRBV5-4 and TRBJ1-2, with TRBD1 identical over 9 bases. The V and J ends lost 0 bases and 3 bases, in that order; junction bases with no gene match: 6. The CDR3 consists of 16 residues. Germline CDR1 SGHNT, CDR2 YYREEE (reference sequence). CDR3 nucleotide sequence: TGTGCCAGCAGCTTGGTTTCCCGGGACAGGGACTATGGCTACACCTTC. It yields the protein CASSLVSRDRDYGYTF. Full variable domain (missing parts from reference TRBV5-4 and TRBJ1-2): ETGVTQSPTHLIKTRGQQVTLRCSSQSGHNTVSWYQQALGQGPQFIFQYYREEENGRGNFPPRFSGLQFPNYSSELNVNALELDDSALYLCASSLVSRDRDYGYTFGSGTRLTVV.

DNA of the CDR3: TGTGCCAGCAGCTCTCGGACAGGGGGCTATGAGGGTGAAAAACTGTTTTTT. Its protein product is CASSSRTGGYEGEKLFF. V usage is TRBV5-6 and J usage is TRBJ1-4; 11 bases line up with TRBD1. The CDR3 is made up of 17 amino acids. The V segment lost 3 bases and the J segment 7 bases; nucleotides outside the gene matches: 11. The germline V gene encodes CDR1 SGHDT and CDR2 YYEEEE.

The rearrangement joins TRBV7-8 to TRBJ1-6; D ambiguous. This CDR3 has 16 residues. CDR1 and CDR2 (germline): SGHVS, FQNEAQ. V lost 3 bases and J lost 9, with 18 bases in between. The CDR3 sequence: CASSFSLAEDGSPLHF. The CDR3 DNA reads TGTGCCAGCAGCTTCTCCTTAGCGGAGGATGGTTCACCCCTCCACTTT.